The T cell receptor beta chain described here comes from a study of blood T cell repertoires in COVID-19. Study-wide context: Italy, Spain and the United States were the sources of the convalescent and acute COVID-19 samples.

Per the germline V gene, CDR1 is SGHTA and CDR2 is FQGTGA. The CDR3 has 15 residues. V lost 5 bases to trimming and J lost 3 bases; unmatched junction nucleotides: 5. TCRdb keeps only in-frame clones here, not all; method: immunoSEQ multiplex PCR. This sample has 200,000 to 250,000 clones; under 90% occur once, and the top ten carry more than 5.5%. The V and J genes are TRBV7-3 and TRBJ2-2; TRBD1 aligns across 8 bases. The sample comprised peripheral blood. The receptor was derived from a man in his 60s who had recovered from COVID-19. The CDR3 is CASSPRTGHTGELFF. CDR3 nucleotides: TGTGCCAGCAGCCCCCGGACAGGGCACACCGGGGAGCTGTTTTTT. Full variable domain (missing parts from reference TRBV7-3 and TRBJ2-2): GAGVSQTPSNKVTEKGKYVELRCDPISGHTALYWYRQSLGQGPEFLIYFQGTGAADDSGLPNDRFFAVRPEGSVSTLKIQRTERGDSAVYLCASSPRTGHTGELFFGEGSRLTVL.